Listed below are T cell receptor beta chains from one sample, sequenced in a study of blood T cell repertoires in COVID-19. Using immunoSEQ multiplex PCR, the repertoire was profiled, and TCRdb retains in-frame clones only, with some absent. This table holds about 75,000 clones, 85% to 90% found once. Sequencing was performed on peripheral blood. Receptors originate from a human donor in a cohort sampled during active COVID-19. The CDR3 runs from the conserved cysteine through the conserved F or W.

v_gene	CDR3aa
TRBV7-2	CASSPRQGEPYEQYF
TRBV14	CASSHQTGGRKQETQYF
TRBV3-1/TRBV3-2	CASSQLGGGETDTQYF
TRBV3-1/TRBV3-2	CASSQDRRTEAFF
TRBV27	CASHPGGNSPLHF
TRBV12-3/TRBV12-4	CATQGGGNTIYF
TRBV11-1	CASSLDGLTLGTEAFF
TRBV28	CASSFRGQTHYEQYF
TRBV6-5	CASSPGQGMNTEAFF
TRBV24-1	CATSDQQGWAFF
TRBV7-6	CASSPGLAGGEQYF
TRBV27	CASSWNGEVRHYGYTF
TRBV9	CASSFIAGAGELFF
TRBV4-1	CASSQEGQGADTQYF
TRBV5-1	CASSLVGELVEQYF
TRBV4-2	CASSRMAGNEQFF
TRBV5-1	CASSPTSSAYEQYF
TRBV12-3/TRBV12-4	CASSSGNKAFF
TRBV27	CASSLGQGMGYGYTF
TRBV7-2	CASSARTGSSYEQYF
TRBV24-1	CAATDGQGAGEKLFF
TRBV19	CASREESTGEGSPLHF
TRBV24-1	CATSEHRPNSPLHF
TRBV27	CASSSDRAYHNEQFF
TRBV3-1/TRBV3-2	CASSQRRLAGGPSTGELFF
TRBV6-5	CASSYDRGGGNTIYF
TRBV2	CASRGIDGLAGGSGELFF
TRBV18	CASSVTSGSYEQYF
TRBV6-5	CASNPGGAFGEAFF
TRBV9	CASSPSLGYQETQYF
TRBV6-5	CASTWQATNEKLFF
TRBV18	CASSQLPRGNTEAFF
TRBV12-3/TRBV12-4	CASSRQTRNEQFF
TRBV6-5	CASSPILGLQPQHF
TRBV7-3	CASSLKLARTDTQYF
TRBV2	CASRLNRNTGELFF
TRBV29-1	CSVAGQVTDTQYF
TRBV7-2	CASRTRHEKLFF
TRBV28	CASSPRYRTGGEQYF
TRBV19	CASKGTGTASGNTIYF
TRBV19	CASSTGGPYGYTF
TRBV5-6	CASSDGLAGGLTDTQYF
TRBV12-3/TRBV12-4	CASSPTSYEQYF
TRBV7-8	CASSLAVLGGAGELFF
TRBV9	CASSPLGTSGREAQYF
TRBV5-1	CASSLGGRGSFEQFF
TRBV15	CATSRGQGGNQPQHF
TRBV2	CATDTGSVNTEAFF
TRBV6-6	CASGHYKNNSPLHF
TRBV7-8	CASSLGRGSNQPQHF
TRBV5-1	CASSLNGQGPNSPLHF
TRBV4-1	CASSQLNYVSGGEKLFF
TRBV18	CASSPVAGDYNEQFF
TRBV5-1	CASSGGRRGGLYNEQFF
TRBV7-2	CASSLGYPEVRQFF